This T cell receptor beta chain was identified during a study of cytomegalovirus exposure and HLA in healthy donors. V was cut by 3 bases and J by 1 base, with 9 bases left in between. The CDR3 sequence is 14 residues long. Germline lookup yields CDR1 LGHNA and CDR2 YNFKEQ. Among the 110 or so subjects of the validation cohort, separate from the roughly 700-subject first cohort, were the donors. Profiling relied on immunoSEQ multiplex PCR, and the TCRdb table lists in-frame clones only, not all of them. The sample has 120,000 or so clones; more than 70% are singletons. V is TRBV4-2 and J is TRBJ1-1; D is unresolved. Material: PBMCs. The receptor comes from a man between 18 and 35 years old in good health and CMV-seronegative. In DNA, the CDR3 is TGTGCCAGCAGCCATCGGGTCACGAACACTGAAGCTTTCTTT. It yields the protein CASSHRVTNTEAFF.